A single sample gave rise to the 17 T cell receptor beta chains below, sequenced in a study of T-cell memory formation after mild COVID-19. TCRdb re-called the 5' RACE reads with MiXCR, one entry per CDR3 protein. The sample lists approximately 46,000 distinct CDR3 sequences, around 6.6% seen once, with roughly 0.79% in the top ten. Material: PBMCs or a T cell subset sorted from them (not recorded which). The receptor set was obtained from an adult who had mild COVID-19 (a few samples of this study predate the infection). Cell type and time point are not known.

This clonotype was detected ten times or more. The chain recombines TRBV11-2 with TRBJ2-1; weak D call: TRBD2 (5 bases). CDR1 is SGHAT and CDR2 is FQNNGV in the germline V gene. V lost 5 bases and J lost 0, with 14 bases in between. The CDR3 runs 16 residues. The CDR3 region is CASSPREGGSYNEQFF. CDR3 sequence (DNA): TGTGCCAGCAGCCCCCGAGAGGGCGGCTCCTACAATGAGCAGTTCTTC.

The gene calls are TRBV24-1 and TRBJ2-5, with D unclear. CDR1 is KGHDR and CDR2 is SFDVKD in the germline V gene. The CDR3 has 11 amino acids. Between the trimmed V and J ends, which lost 9 bases and 9 bases, there was a span of 13 bases. The CDR3 DNA sequence: TGTGCCACCGGGCATGGATGGGCCCAGTACTTC. The encoded protein is CATGHGWAQYF.

This chain links TRBV15 with TRBJ2-1; D not certain. V was pared by 1 base and J by 10 bases, with 8 bases between. CDR3 size: 12 residues. Germline lookup yields CDR1 LNHNV and CDR2 YYDKDF (reference sequence). CDR3 nucleotides: TGTGCCACCAGCAGAGGCTTTGCCGAGCAGTTCTTC. Protein: CATSRGFAEQFF.

The sample holds many counts of this clonotype. This chain connects TRBV7-9 to TRBJ2-5; TRBD1 matches 8 bases. Germline-derived CDR1 and CDR2 are SEHNR and FQNEAQ (reference sequence). Trimming took 6 bases from V and 2 from J; bases not matched to a gene: 5. This CDR3 has 14 residues. CDR3 in amino acids: CASRLTGAQETQYF. CDR3 coding DNA: TGTGCCAGCAGGCTGACAGGGGCGCAAGAGACCCAGTACTTC.

Ten or more counts support this clonotype. The chain couples TRBV5-1 to TRBJ2-7; D is possibly TRBD2 (6 bases). Germline V lookup: CDR1 SGHRS, CDR2 YFSETQ. V gave up 2 bases and J gave up 2 bases, with 11 bases separating them. The CDR3 contains 14 residues. CDR3 amino acids: CASSLYSGAYEQYF. CDR3 sequence (DNA): TGCGCCAGCAGCTTATATTCGGGAGCCTACGAGCAGTACTTC.

This clonotype was seen many times. This sequence joins TRBV3-1 and TRBJ2-5; TRBD1 is a possible D gene (5 bases). The V end lost 1 base, the J end lost 2 bases, and 5 bases lay between the germline ends. The CDR3 extends over 13 amino acids. The germline CDR1 and CDR2 sequences are LGHDT and YNNKEL (reference sequence). In DNA form, the CDR3 reads TGTGCCAGCAGCCAAGGACAGCAAGAGACCCAGTACTTC. Translating it yields CASSQGQQETQYF.

This clonotype was detected only a few times. This rearrangement joins TRBV20-1 to TRBJ1-1, with D maybe TRBD1 (5 bases). Trimming pared 3 bases from V and 7 bases from J, leaving 15 bases between. Germline V gene data show CDR1 as DFQATT and CDR2 as SNEGSKA (reference sequence). The CDR3 totals 13 residues. CDR3 bases: TGCAGTGCTAGCCCGGTTGCGGACAATGAAGCTTTCTTT. As protein: CSASPVADNEAFF.

This clonotype was counted only a few times. One end of the junction fails to match germline, which may point to a read error. The chain carries TRBV24-1 and TRBJ2-1, with 8 bases fitting TRBD1. The germline gives CDR1 KGHDR, CDR2 SFDVKD. This CDR3 is built from 15 residues. The CDR3 loop is CATSDGQGAYIEQFF. CDR3 bases: TGTGCCACCAGTGATGGGCAGGGGGCCTACATTGAGCAGTTCTTC.

This clonotype was observed a few times. The V gene is TRBV7-9, the J gene TRBJ2-3; 7 nucleotides align to TRBD1. Germline trimming cut 5 bases from V and 5 bases from J; bases unmatched to any gene: 4. This CDR3 spans 13 amino acids. CDR1 is SEHNR and CDR2 is FQNEAQ in the germline V gene (reference sequence). CDR3 loop: CASSQDRVDTQYF. In DNA form, the CDR3 reads TGTGCCAGCAGCCAAGACAGGGTAGATACGCAGTATTTT.

This clonotype appeared many times. This sequence joins TRBV18 and TRBJ2-4; D gene uncertain. The CDR3 contains 14 residues. Between the trimmed V and J ends, which lost 0 bases and 2 bases, there was a span of 5 bases. Per the germline V gene, CDR1 is KGHSH and CDR2 is LQKENI. The CDR3 loop is CASSPPITKNIQYF. The DNA for the CDR3 is TGTGCCAGCTCACCACCGATAACCAAAAACATTCAGTACTTC. Full variable domain (remainder filled in from reference TRBV18 and TRBJ2-4): NAGVMQNPRHLVRRRGQEARLRCSPMKGHSHVYWYRQLPEEGLKFMVYLQKENIIDESGMPKERFSAEFPKEGPSILRIQQVVRGDSAAYFCASSPPITKNIQYFGAGTRLSVL.

The chain combines TRBV6-6 with TRBJ2-2; 8 nucleotides match TRBD1. The germline gives CDR1 MNHNY, CDR2 SVGAGI (reference sequence). V dropped 2 bases and J dropped 5; count of bases not matched to a gene: 4. The CDR3 is 15 residues long. This CDR3 reads CASSYLTGGTGELFF. The DNA of the CDR3 is TGTGCCAGCAGTTACCTCACAGGGGGTACCGGGGAGCTGTTTTTT.

This clonotype was found many times. The chain employs TRBV24-1 and TRBJ2-1; D remains ambiguous. The CDR3 is made up of 11 amino acids. Trimming cost V 6 bases and J 7 bases, with 6 bases left between them. CDR1 and CDR2 from the germline V gene are KGHDR and SFDVKD. In nucleotides, the CDR3 is TGTGCCACCAGTCTTACGAATGAGCAGTTCTTC. Its protein is CATSLTNEQFF.

This clonotype was counted ten times or more. The rearrangement joins TRBV4-2 to TRBJ1-1; the match to TRBD1 covers 8 bases. CDR3 size: 16 residues. The V and J ends lost 4 bases and 0 bases, in that order; junction bases with no gene match: 7. The germline V gene encodes CDR1 LGHNA and CDR2 YNFKEQ. The chain's CDR3 is CASSPRQGMMNTEAFF. The CDR3 DNA sequence: TGTGCCAGCAGCCCGAGACAGGGGATGATGAACACTGAAGCTTTCTTT.

This clonotype has a handful of counts. The chain recombines TRBV7-9 with TRBJ2-3, with D tentatively TRBD2 (6 bases). Germline V gene sequence: CDR1 SEHNR, CDR2 FQNEAQ (reference sequence). CDR3 length: 15 amino acids. Trimming cost V 5 bases and J 1 base, with 13 bases left between them. Written as DNA, the CDR3 is TGTGCCAGCAGCCCCCCCGGGACTGGCACAGATACGCAGTATTTT. It is translated as CASSPPGTGTDTQYF.

This chain connects TRBV5-1 to TRBJ2-1, with 10 positions matching TRBD2. CDR3 size: 16 residues. The germline V gene has CDR1 SGHRS and CDR2 YFSETQ. The V segment lost 2 bases and the J segment 2 bases; nucleotides outside the gene matches: 4. The CDR3 DNA is TGCGCCAGCAGCTTAATAGCGGGAGGACCCTACAATGAGCAGTTCTTC. This sequence encodes CASSLIAGGPYNEQFF.

The sample holds many counts of this clonotype. The chain has TRBV23-1 and TRBJ2-2, with 7 bases fitting TRBD1. TRBV23-1 is designated an ORF whose function remains uncertain. Losses at the gene ends were 3 bases for V and 1 base for J; bases not matched to a gene: 14. CDR3 length: 19 amino acids. The CDR3 DNA reads TGCGCCAGCAGTCACCCAAGGACAGGCGCCCAGTGGAACACCGGGGAGCTGTTTTTT. Protein sequence: CASSHPRTGAQWNTGELFF.

Comment on this clonotype: One junction end disagrees with the germline gene, perhaps due to a read error. The chain couples TRBV2 to TRBJ2-3; perhaps TRBD2 as D (6 bases). CDR1 is SNHLY and CDR2 is FYNNEI in the germline V gene. CDR3 length: 12 residues. CDR3 protein: CDSRSLANTQYF. The CDR3 DNA sequence: TGTGACAGCAGGTCACTAGCAAATACGCAGTATTTT.